This T cell receptor (beta chain) originates from a study of cytomegalovirus exposure and HLA in healthy donors. Across the whole study: The same platform was used for the approximately 110 validation repertoires and the approximately 670 first-cohort repertoires, a later analysis reported. General study results and limits: According to a subsequent analysis, TCR clusters identified in the first cohort showed a tendency to co-occur across the 100 to 150 validation repertoires. The study recorded fewer than 200 TCR beta chains that were cytomegalovirus-associated. There were a few CMV-associated chains whose specificity for CMV antigens was confirmed in vitro.

The CDR3 totals 17 residues. Unmatched junction bases numbered 15, after V lost 8 bases and J lost 3 bases. CDR1 and CDR2 (germline): MNHEY, SMNVEV (reference sequence). A remark on this clone: The target antigen is unknown.

TCRdb's copy holds only in-frame clones and misses some; the assay was immunoSEQ multiplex PCR. The sample has roughly 180,000 clones; approximately 84% are singletons. The chain combines TRBV27 with TRBJ2-3, with 9 bases aligning to TRBD2. Sequenced material: PBMCs. The receptor was derived from a man between 18 and 29 years old in good health and CMV-seropositive. The CDR3 region has the DNA TGTGCCAGCTGGGCTAGCGGGGCTGGGCAATTGACAGATACGCAGTATTTT. Its translation: CASWASGAGQLTDTQYF.